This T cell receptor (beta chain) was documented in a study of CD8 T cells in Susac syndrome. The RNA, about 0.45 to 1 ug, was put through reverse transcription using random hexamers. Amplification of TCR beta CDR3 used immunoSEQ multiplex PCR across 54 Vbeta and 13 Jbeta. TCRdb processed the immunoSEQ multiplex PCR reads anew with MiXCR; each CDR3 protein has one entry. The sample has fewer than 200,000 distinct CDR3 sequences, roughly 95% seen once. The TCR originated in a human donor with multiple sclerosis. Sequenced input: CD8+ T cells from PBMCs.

The CDR3 region is CASSFEGRGQETQYF. The DNA for the CDR3 is TGTGCCAGCAGCTTCGAGGGCAGGGGGCAAGAGACCCAGTACTTC. The chain employs TRBV11-2 and TRBJ2-5, with 7 bases fitting TRBD1. CDR1 is SGHAT, CDR2 FQNNGV, per germline. The V segment lost 3 bases and the J segment 2 bases; nucleotides outside the gene matches: 6. CDR3 length: 15 residues.